Each of the 9 T cell receptor beta chains below was sequenced from the same sample in a study of cytomegalovirus exposure and HLA in healthy donors. The PCR contained 60 Vbeta and 13 Jbeta primers. Assay used: immunoSEQ multiplex PCR; TCRdb lists only in-frame clones, some missing. The repertoire holds approximately 150,000 clones, with 70% to 85% as singletons. The sequencing input was PBMCs. These receptors came from a male donor in good health and CMV-seronegative.

As DNA, the CDR3 is TGCGCCAGCAGGGACAGGGGTGGCCAAGAGACCCAGTACTTC. Translated, it gives CASRDRGGQETQYF. The genes are TRBV4-1 and TRBJ2-5; 9 bases are a match to TRBD1. The CDR3 extends over 14 amino acids. The V segment lost 6 bases and the J segment 1 base; nucleotides outside the gene matches: 3. Per the germline V gene, CDR1 is MGHRA and CDR2 is YSYEKL.

This clone was seen a single time. This chain uses TRBV19 with TRBJ1-1, with TRBD1 matching 8 bases. The CDR3 loop spans 15 amino acids. V lost 9 bases and J lost 1; bases outside the gene matches: 10. From germline, CDR1 is LNHDA and CDR2 SQIVND (reference sequence). The CDR3 DNA sequence: TGTGCCAGCGCTCCGGACAGGGCAAAGAACACTGAAGCTTTCTTT. Protein sequence: CASAPDRAKNTEAFF.

The sample holds one count of this clone. In the same sample, other DNA sequences code for this CDR3. J is TRBJ2-3 and V is TRBV4-2; 8 bases agree with TRBD2. V was clipped by 1 base and J by 2 bases; unmatched bases: 5. Germline loops: CDR1 LGHNA, CDR2 YNFKEQ. The CDR3 sequence is 16 residues long. The CDR3, as DNA: TGTGCCAGCAGCCAAGGATCGGGAGGGGCCACAGATACGCAGTATTTT. Translated, it gives CASSQGSGGATDTQYF.

A few counts support this clone. The rearrangement links TRBV9 to TRBJ2-5; 8 nucleotides line up with TRBD1. This CDR3 spans 15 amino acids. V shed 1 base, J shed 4 bases, and the junction held 6 bases outside the gene matches. CDR1 and CDR2 (germline): SGDLS, YYNGEE. The CDR3 DNA sequence: TGTGCCAGCAGCGTACGGACAGGGAGAGGAGAGACCCAGTACTTC. Translated, it gives CASSVRTGRGETQYF.

The genes are TRBV7-2 and TRBJ2-2; TRBD2 matches 12 bases. V was pared by 5 bases and J by 6 bases, with 7 bases of the junction left unmatched. Germline-derived CDR1 and CDR2 are SGHTA and FQGNSA. The CDR3 is 16 amino acids. The CDR3 spells CASSPGLAGLAGELFF. CDR3 bases: TGTGCCAGCAGCCCAGGACTAGCGGGACTTGCCGGGGAGCTGTTTTTT.

CDR3 bases: TGTGCCAGCAGCTTGGGTGGGCTTGGCACTGAAGCTTTCTTT. Amino acids: CASSLGGLGTEAFF. The chain uses TRBV5-6 and TRBJ1-1; D is uncertain. The CDR3 runs to 14 residues. Germline values: CDR1 SGHDT, CDR2 YYEEEE. The V and J ends lost 0 bases and 4 bases respectively, with 10 bases between them.

As DNA, the CDR3 is TGTGCCATCAGGAATGGGCAGAACTATGGCTACACCTTC. It is translated as CAIRNGQNYGYTF. The chain links TRBV10-3 to TRBJ1-2; the D is unclear. Germline V gives CDR1 ENHRY, CDR2 SYGVKD. The CDR3 has 13 residues. The V gene lost 6 bases and the J gene lost 2 bases, with 10 bases spanning the gap.

The V gene is TRBV4-2, the J gene TRBJ2-5, with TRBD2 matching over 12 bases. V was clipped by 0 bases and J by 5 bases; unmatched bases: 16. Germline CDR1 reads LGHNA; CDR2 reads YNFKEQ. The CDR3 has 20 residues. The CDR3 here is CASSQELASGGAGPRETQYF. CDR3 nucleotides: TGTGCCAGCAGCCAAGAGTTGGCTAGCGGGGGGGCGGGGCCGAGGGAGACCCAGTACTTC.

The chain couples TRBV7-6 to TRBJ1-5; D unresolved. Germline V gene data show CDR1 as SGHVS and CDR2 as FNYEAQ. The V gene lost 2 bases and the J gene lost 3 bases, with 5 bases spanning the gap. The CDR3 extends over 13 amino acids. CDR3 loop: CASSLSPNQPQHF. CDR3 DNA sequence: TGTGCCAGCAGCTTATCTCCCAATCAGCCCCAGCATTTT.